The clone carrying this TCR beta chain was detected a few times. Its antigen is as yet unknown. CDR1 is SGHTA, CDR2 FQGNSA, per germline. V was clipped by 0 bases and J by 7 bases; unmatched bases: 14. The CDR3 has 17 amino acids. Expressed TCRB transcripts were sequenced after all isolated RNA was converted to cDNA. Some clones are missing from TCRdb's copy, which holds only in-frame ones; the method was immunoSEQ multiplex PCR. The sample has 120,000 to 150,000 clones, under 60% seen once. The purity of all sorted populations exceeded 98%. The source of the sample is a study of beta chain features in type 1 diabetes. Points from the study as a whole: The naive, central memory and Treg TCRB repertoires of patients appeared to be more similar to one another than those of healthy donors.

Input material: Tregs from blood. The clonotype was recovered from a man younger than 35 in good health. The chain couples TRBV7-2 to TRBJ2-5; 7 bases line up with TRBD2. CDR3 residues: CASSLAGAGVGDGTQYF. The CDR3 bases are TGTGCCAGCAGCTTAGCAGGGGCGGGAGTTGGGGATGGGACCCAGTACTTC.